The clone carrying this T cell receptor (beta chain) is categorized as medium-sized. The antigen is undetermined. The data stem from a study of vaccination and CD4 T cells after COVID-19. Study-wide context: Several convalescent cases were mild and one was severe, and all had been SARS-CoV-2 positive by nasal swab PCR.

The ends were cut back, 2 bases at V and 6 bases at J, with 14 bases in the middle. Germline CDR1 reads SGHVS; CDR2 reads FQNEAQ. The CDR3 is 15 amino acids. The Oncomine TCR Beta short-read assay was what sequenced the DNA obtained from cultured CD4+ T cells. Using its own MiXCR run on the PCR reads, TCRdb lists one record per CDR3 protein. This table has around 19,000 distinct CDR3 sequences, 30% to 45% appearing once. Noted time point: late sampling 161 to 241 days after vaccination in three convalescent patients. As for treatment: roughly ten-day PBMC culture with coronavirus spike peptide pools or control peptides (ViraFEST assay). Per-well cultures of 1.5 million to 2.5 million PBMCs received 8.5 to 10 IU/ml IL-2 and about 9.6 ug/ml peptide pools.

The specimen comprised CD4+ T cells from blood, cultured in vitro, sampled about 7 months after SARS-CoV-2 vaccination. The source is a human donor who had recovered from COVID-19. V usage is TRBV7-8 and J usage is TRBJ1-5, with D uncertain. The CDR3 DNA reads TGTGCCAGCAGCTTATCGGGTCAGGTTGCTCAGCCCCAGCATTTT. It is translated as CASSLSGQVAQPQHF.